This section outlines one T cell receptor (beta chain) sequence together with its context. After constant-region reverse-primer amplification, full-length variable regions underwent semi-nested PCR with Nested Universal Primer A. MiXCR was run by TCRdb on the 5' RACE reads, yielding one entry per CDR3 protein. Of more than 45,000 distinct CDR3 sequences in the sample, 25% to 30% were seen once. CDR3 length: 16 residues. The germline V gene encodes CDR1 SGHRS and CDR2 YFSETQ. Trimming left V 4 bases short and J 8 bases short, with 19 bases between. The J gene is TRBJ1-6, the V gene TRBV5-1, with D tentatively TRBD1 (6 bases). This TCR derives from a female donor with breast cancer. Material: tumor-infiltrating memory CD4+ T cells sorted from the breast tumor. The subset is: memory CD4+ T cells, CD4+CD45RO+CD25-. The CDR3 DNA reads TGCGCCAGCAGCGTCTTACAGGGCACCATGGATTCACCCCTCCACTTT. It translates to CASSVLQGTMDSPLHF.